The 30 T cell receptor beta chains listed next were all sequenced from one sample in a study of response to subunit inactivated influenza vaccine. TCRdb reprocessed the RT-PCR reads with MiXCR, giving one entry per CDR3 protein. The sample lists 500,000 to 600,000 distinct CDR3 sequences; less than 10% were seen once. This specimen was PBMCs from blood, taken about 24 months after vaccination. These receptors came from a man in his fifties or sixties who received an inactivated influenza vaccine.

In this sample, this clonotype turned up a few times. The chain carries TRBV7-2 and TRBJ2-3; 7 nucleotides line up with TRBD2. CDR3 size: 19 residues. J lost 3 bases, V lost 1 base, and 16 bases had no gene match. CDR1 and CDR2 from the germline V gene are SGHTA and FQGNSA. CDR3 sequence reads: CASSLVARLASGSTDTQYF. Here the CDR3 DNA reads TGTGCCAGCAGCTTAGTCGCCCGACTCGCTAGCGGTTCTACAGATACGCAGTATTTT.

This rearrangement joins TRBV28 to TRBJ2-7; D possibly matches TRBD1 or TRBD2 (6 bases each). The CDR3 length is 12 residues. The V gene's germline CDR1 is MDHEN and CDR2 SYDVKM. Trimming took 10 bases from V and 2 from J, leaving 12 bases between them. Here the CDR3 DNA reads TGTGCCATCGGGGGCCAGCCCTACGAGCAGTACTTC. Translating it yields CAIGGQPYEQYF.

This clonotype was seen repeatedly, ten times or more. The chain carries TRBV15 and TRBJ2-2, with TRBD1 as a possible D gene (6 bases). The V and J ends lost 0 bases and 6 bases respectively, with 11 bases between them. Per germline, CDR1 LNHNV and CDR2 YYDKDF (reference sequence). This CDR3 has 15 residues. The CDR3 coding sequence is TGTGCCACCAGCAGAGATAGGGGGTTGGCCGGGGAGCTGTTTTTT. This gives the protein CATSRDRGLAGELFF. Full variable domain (missing parts from reference TRBV15 and TRBJ2-2): DAMVIQNPRYQVTQFGKPVTLSCSQTLNHNVMYWYQQKSSQAPKLLFHYYDKDFNNEADTPDNFQSRRPNTSFCFLDIRSPGLGDTAMYLCATSRDRGLAGELFFGEGSRLTVL.

In its sample, this clonotype was seen many times. This chain uses TRBV20-1 with TRBJ2-5, with TRBD1 identical over 8 bases. This CDR3 region has 16 residues. Germline V gene data show CDR1 as DFQATT and CDR2 as SNEGSKA (reference sequence). Trimming cost V 1 base and J 3 bases; bases outside gene matches: 10. The DNA of the CDR3 is TGCAGTGCTAGAGCCATGGGGACAGGACAAGAAGAGACCCAGTACTTC. Translating gives CSARAMGTGQEETQYF.

The chain uses TRBV5-1 and TRBJ2-3; TRBD1 matches at 12 bases. The CDR3 runs to 14 residues. V lost 4 bases, J lost 7 bases, and 4 bases stayed unmatched. Germline CDR1 SGHRS, CDR2 YFSETQ. The CDR3 nucleotides are TGCGCCAGCAGCCGGGGACAGGGGGCCTATACGCAGTATTTT. Translation: CASSRGQGAYTQYF. The whole variable domain, filled in from reference TRBV5-1 and TRBJ2-3, reads KAGVTQTPRYLIKTRGQQVTLSCSPISGHRSVSWYQQTPGQGLQFLFEYFSETQRNKGNFPGRFSGRQFSNSRSEMNVSTLELGDSALYLCASSRGQGAYTQYFGPGTRLTVL.

In this sample, this clonotype turned up a few times. The chain carries TRBV6-2 or TRBV6-3 and TRBJ1-5; perhaps TRBD1 as D (5 bases). Germline CDR1 and CDR2: MNHEY and SVGEGT. CDR3 length: 17 amino acids. Trimming removed 2 bases at V and 2 bases at J, with 16 bases between. The CDR3 region has the DNA TGTGCCAGCAGTTACGTCGGGATGGGGCAGCGCAATCAGCCCCAGCATTTT. Translating it yields CASSYVGMGQRNQPQHF.

This clonotype was picked up a small number of times. The chain joins TRBV20-1 to TRBJ2-5; D might be TRBD1 or TRBD2, each matching 5 bases. This CDR3 has 15 residues. V was clipped by 4 bases and J by 1 base, with 16 bases between them. The germline gives CDR1 DFQATT, CDR2 SNEGSKA (reference sequence). CDR3: CSAIIGTGIQETQYF. CDR3 in DNA: TGCAGTGCTATTATCGGGACGGGGATCCAAGAGACCCAGTACTTC.

This clonotype was seen a few times. V is TRBV20-1 and J is TRBJ1-5; 10 bases are shared with TRBD1. The CDR3 sequence is 17 residues long. Germline V gene sequence: CDR1 DFQATT, CDR2 SNEGSKA (reference sequence). The J segment lost 1 base and the V segment lost 5 bases, leaving 11 bases of the junction unmatched. The CDR3: CSAYRDRGTGSNQPQHF. CDR3 bases: TGCAGTGCTTACCGGGACAGGGGTACCGGGAGCAATCAGCCCCAGCATTTT.

V usage is TRBV5-1 and J usage is TRBJ2-5; 9 bases map to TRBD2. V trimming: 5 bases; J trimming: 4 bases; junction bases outside the gene matches: 9. Germline V lookup: CDR1 SGHRS, CDR2 YFSETQ. The CDR3 spans 15 residues. CDR3 amino acids: CASSLGGGAGETQYF. CDR3 nucleotides: TGCGCCAGCAGTCTAGGCGGGGGGGCCGGAGAGACCCAGTACTTC.

The gene calls are TRBV11-1 and TRBJ2-3; D possibly uses TRBD1 or TRBD2 (5 bases each). This CDR3 has 15 amino acids. The germline CDR1 and CDR2 sequences are SGHAT and FQDESV (reference sequence). V was clipped by 9 bases and J by 4 bases, with 20 bases between them. The CDR3 here is CARRRRGRRPDTQYF. Here the CDR3 DNA reads TGTGCCAGAAGGCGCCGGGGCCGCAGACCAGATACGCAGTATTTT.

Ten or more counts support this clonotype. This sequence joins TRBV28 and TRBJ1-5; 8 nucleotides agree with TRBD1. The CDR3 has 15 residues. CDR1 and CDR2 from the germline V gene are MDHEN and SYDVKM. The V gene end was trimmed by 6 bases and the J gene end by 1 base; junction bases not matched to a gene: 5. The CDR3, as DNA: TGTGCCAGCAGCCCCGGGACAGGAAGCAATCAGCCCCAGCATTTT. Translated, it gives CASSPGTGSNQPQHF.

This clonotype was seen only a few times. V and J are TRBV6-5 and TRBJ2-3, with D perhaps given as TRBD1 or TRBD2 (6 bases each). CDR1 and CDR2 from the germline V gene are MNHEY and SVGAGI. The CDR3 is 15 amino acids. Trimming took off 0 bases at V and 4 bases at J, with 11 bases between the two ends. The CDR3 nucleotides are TGTGCCAGCAGTTACTCTCCGGGGGCCTCAGATACGCAGTATTTT. It specifies CASSYSPGASDTQYF.

The chain employs TRBV16 and TRBJ2-2; 8 positions match TRBD1. V was pared by 2 bases and J by 3 bases, with 2 bases of the junction left unmatched. The V gene's germline CDR1 is KGHSY and CDR2 FQNENV. CDR3 size: 15 residues. The CDR3 loop reads CASSQQGAHTGELFF. The DNA for the CDR3 is TGTGCCAGCAGCCAACAGGGGGCCCACACCGGGGAGCTGTTTTTT.

This clonotype was counted many times. Sequence at one end of the junction differs from germline and may be a read error. The CDR3 spells CASSLGGSSYNEQFF. The CDR3 DNA is TGTGCCAGCAGCTTAGGGGGGAGCTCCTACAATGAGCAGTTCTTC. This rearrangement joins TRBV5-1 to TRBJ2-1, with D perhaps being TRBD1 or TRBD2 (6 bases each). From germline, CDR1 is SGHRS and CDR2 YFSETQ. The CDR3 has 15 residues.

Notes on this clonotype: This may arise from a read error, as a much more abundant clone is one base away. J is TRBJ2-7 and V is TRBV27, with D perhaps TRBD2 (5 bases). Germline CDR1 and CDR2: MNHEY and SMNVEV (reference sequence). CDR3 length equals 15 residues. Trimming stripped 4 bases from V and 1 base from J, with 14 bases between. CDR3 nucleotides: TGTGCCAGCAGTTCCGGGATTCTCCTTTCCTACGAGCAGTACTTC. The encoded protein is CASSSGILLSYEQYF.

This clonotype was counted many times. The chain carries TRBV12-3 or TRBV12-4 and TRBJ2-7; D unclear. The CDR3 totals 14 residues. The V gene lost 2 bases and the J gene lost 0 bases, with 8 bases spanning the gap. The CDR3 nucleotides are TGTGCCAGCAGTTTAAGGCTGACCTCCTACGAGCAGTACTTC. As protein: CASSLRLTSYEQYF.

This clonotype was picked up a small number of times. The chain links TRBV29-1 to TRBJ1-5; tentative D call: TRBD1 (6 bases). CDR1 SQVTM and CDR2 ANQGSEA come from the germline V gene. There are 14 residues in the CDR3. V dropped 7 bases and J dropped 3 bases, with 16 bases sitting between them. The CDR3 DNA sequence: TGCAGCGGGGGGGCGTCAGGGCCCAATCAGCCCCAGCATTTT. Its protein is CSGGASGPNQPQHF.

This clonotype was detected a few times. The chain has TRBV6-5 and TRBJ2-3; D call uncertain. The V end was cut by 0 bases, the J end by 2 bases, with 6 bases between. Germline loops: CDR1 MNHEY, CDR2 SVGAGI. This CDR3 has 14 amino acids. The CDR3: CASSYSLTTDTQYF. Written as DNA, the CDR3 is TGTGCCAGCAGTTACTCCTTGACCACAGATACGCAGTATTTT.

A few counts support this clonotype. The chain uses TRBV29-1 and TRBJ2-7; 9 nucleotides align to TRBD1. In germline, CDR1 is SQVTM, CDR2 ANQGSEA. CDR3 length equals 13 residues. V lost 6 bases to trimming and J lost 4 bases; unmatched junction nucleotides: 7. The CDR3 loop reads CSVTKTGGYEQYF. In nucleotides, the CDR3 is TGCAGCGTGACAAAGACAGGGGGATACGAGCAGTACTTC.

This CDR3 is CSASRAGGRTTDTQYF. CDR3 DNA: TGCAGTGCCAGTAGAGCGGGAGGTCGGACCACAGATACGCAGTATTTT. V and J are TRBV20-1 and TRBJ2-3; 9 nucleotides agree with TRBD2. Losses at the gene ends were 6 bases for V and 2 bases for J; bases not matched to a gene: 12. CDR3 length: 16 amino acids. Germline-derived CDR1 and CDR2 are DFQATT and SNEGSKA (reference sequence).

This chain joins TRBV18 and TRBJ2-1; maybe TRBD2 (6 bases). The CDR3 has 15 amino acids. The V end was cut by 1 base, the J end by 9 bases, with 16 bases between. The germline V gene encodes CDR1 KGHSH and CDR2 LQKENI. CDR3 residues: CASSPRYLAGGEQFF. The DNA for the CDR3 is TGTGCCAGCTCACCACGGTACCTAGCCGGGGGTGAGCAGTTCTTC.

This clonotype was found many times. The chain couples TRBV5-1 to TRBJ2-5; the D is unclear. The ends were cut back, 4 bases at V and 3 bases at J, with 4 bases in the middle. Germline V gene lookup returns CDR1 SGHRS and CDR2 YFSETQ. The length of the CDR3 is 11 residues. The CDR3, as DNA: TGCGCCAGCAGCACCGAAGAGACCCAGTACTTC. It yields the protein CASSTEETQYF.

V usage is TRBV4-3 and J usage is TRBJ2-7; 8 bases line up with TRBD1. The CDR3 length is 15 residues. The V gene's germline CDR1 is LGHNA and CDR2 YSLEER. Unmatched junction bases numbered 5, after V lost 2 bases and J lost 2 bases. CDR3 in amino acids: CASSQRRTGTYEQYF. The DNA of the CDR3 is TGCGCCAGCAGCCAACGACGGACAGGGACCTACGAGCAGTACTTC.

This clonotype has a handful of counts. The V and J genes are TRBV3-1 and TRBJ2-7; 8 bases agree with TRBD1. Germline-derived CDR1 and CDR2 are LGHDT and YNNKEL (reference sequence). V lost 6 bases to trimming and J lost 0 bases; unmatched junction nucleotides: 10. CDR3 length: 16 residues. CDR3 region: CASSRTGFGSSYEQYF. The CDR3, as DNA: TGTGCCAGCAGTCGGACAGGGTTTGGCAGCTCCTACGAGCAGTACTTC.

A remark on this clonotype: Being one base from a much bigger clone, this may be a read error. This chain connects TRBV29-1 to TRBJ2-4, with D possibly called TRBD1 or TRBD2 (5 bases each). This CDR3 has 13 amino acids. Germline values: CDR1 SQVTM, CDR2 ANQGSEA. The DNA for the CDR3 is TGCAGCGTGGGGACCCTAGCCAGAAACATTCAGTACTTC. Translated: CSVGTLARNIQYF.

The table lists this clonotype with many counts. The J gene is TRBJ2-3, the V gene TRBV5-1, with D possibly being TRBD2 (7 bases). The germline V gene encodes CDR1 SGHRS and CDR2 YFSETQ. Trimming left V 0 bases short and J 7 bases short, with 15 bases between. This CDR3 is built from 15 residues. This CDR3 is CASSLDGGASHTQYF. The CDR3 DNA sequence: TGCGCCAGCAGCTTGGATGGGGGGGCAAGTCATACGCAGTATTTT.

In its sample, this clonotype was seen many times. The rearrangement links TRBV12-3 or TRBV12-4 to TRBJ1-5; the D is unclear. V was trimmed by 3 bases and J by 0 bases, leaving 15 bases between them. The CDR3 has 17 amino acids. The CDR3 DNA sequence: TGTGCCAGCAGTTTCCGCGGAGACTTTTATAGCAATCAGCCCCAGCATTTT. Its translation: CASSFRGDFYSNQPQHF.

This clonotype was counted ten times or more. This rearrangement joins TRBV12-3 or TRBV12-4 to TRBJ2-2, with 11 positions matching TRBD1. Trimming cost V 6 bases and J 4 bases; bases outside gene matches: 1. The CDR3 runs to 14 residues. The CDR3 is CASSGTGGTGELFF. CDR3 DNA sequence: TGTGCCAGCAGCGGGACAGGGGGCACCGGGGAGCTGTTTTTT.

The table lists this clonotype with a few counts. V is TRBV12-3 or TRBV12-4 and J is TRBJ2-3, with 9 bases aligning to TRBD2. V was clipped by 5 bases and J by 6 bases; unmatched bases: 9. The CDR3 extends over 15 amino acids. This CDR3 is CASSLGTSWPDTQYF. In DNA, the CDR3 is TGTGCCAGCAGTCTCGGGACTAGCTGGCCGGATACGCAGTATTTT.

This clonotype was detected ten times or more. The gene calls are TRBV7-2 and TRBJ1-2; D remains unclear. Trimming stripped 0 bases from V and 2 bases from J, with 4 bases between. The CDR3 consists of 13 residues. Germline CDR1 reads SGHTA; CDR2 reads FQGNSA. CDR3 protein: CASSLAKNYGYTF. The CDR3 DNA reads TGTGCCAGCAGCTTAGCGAAGAACTATGGCTACACCTTC.